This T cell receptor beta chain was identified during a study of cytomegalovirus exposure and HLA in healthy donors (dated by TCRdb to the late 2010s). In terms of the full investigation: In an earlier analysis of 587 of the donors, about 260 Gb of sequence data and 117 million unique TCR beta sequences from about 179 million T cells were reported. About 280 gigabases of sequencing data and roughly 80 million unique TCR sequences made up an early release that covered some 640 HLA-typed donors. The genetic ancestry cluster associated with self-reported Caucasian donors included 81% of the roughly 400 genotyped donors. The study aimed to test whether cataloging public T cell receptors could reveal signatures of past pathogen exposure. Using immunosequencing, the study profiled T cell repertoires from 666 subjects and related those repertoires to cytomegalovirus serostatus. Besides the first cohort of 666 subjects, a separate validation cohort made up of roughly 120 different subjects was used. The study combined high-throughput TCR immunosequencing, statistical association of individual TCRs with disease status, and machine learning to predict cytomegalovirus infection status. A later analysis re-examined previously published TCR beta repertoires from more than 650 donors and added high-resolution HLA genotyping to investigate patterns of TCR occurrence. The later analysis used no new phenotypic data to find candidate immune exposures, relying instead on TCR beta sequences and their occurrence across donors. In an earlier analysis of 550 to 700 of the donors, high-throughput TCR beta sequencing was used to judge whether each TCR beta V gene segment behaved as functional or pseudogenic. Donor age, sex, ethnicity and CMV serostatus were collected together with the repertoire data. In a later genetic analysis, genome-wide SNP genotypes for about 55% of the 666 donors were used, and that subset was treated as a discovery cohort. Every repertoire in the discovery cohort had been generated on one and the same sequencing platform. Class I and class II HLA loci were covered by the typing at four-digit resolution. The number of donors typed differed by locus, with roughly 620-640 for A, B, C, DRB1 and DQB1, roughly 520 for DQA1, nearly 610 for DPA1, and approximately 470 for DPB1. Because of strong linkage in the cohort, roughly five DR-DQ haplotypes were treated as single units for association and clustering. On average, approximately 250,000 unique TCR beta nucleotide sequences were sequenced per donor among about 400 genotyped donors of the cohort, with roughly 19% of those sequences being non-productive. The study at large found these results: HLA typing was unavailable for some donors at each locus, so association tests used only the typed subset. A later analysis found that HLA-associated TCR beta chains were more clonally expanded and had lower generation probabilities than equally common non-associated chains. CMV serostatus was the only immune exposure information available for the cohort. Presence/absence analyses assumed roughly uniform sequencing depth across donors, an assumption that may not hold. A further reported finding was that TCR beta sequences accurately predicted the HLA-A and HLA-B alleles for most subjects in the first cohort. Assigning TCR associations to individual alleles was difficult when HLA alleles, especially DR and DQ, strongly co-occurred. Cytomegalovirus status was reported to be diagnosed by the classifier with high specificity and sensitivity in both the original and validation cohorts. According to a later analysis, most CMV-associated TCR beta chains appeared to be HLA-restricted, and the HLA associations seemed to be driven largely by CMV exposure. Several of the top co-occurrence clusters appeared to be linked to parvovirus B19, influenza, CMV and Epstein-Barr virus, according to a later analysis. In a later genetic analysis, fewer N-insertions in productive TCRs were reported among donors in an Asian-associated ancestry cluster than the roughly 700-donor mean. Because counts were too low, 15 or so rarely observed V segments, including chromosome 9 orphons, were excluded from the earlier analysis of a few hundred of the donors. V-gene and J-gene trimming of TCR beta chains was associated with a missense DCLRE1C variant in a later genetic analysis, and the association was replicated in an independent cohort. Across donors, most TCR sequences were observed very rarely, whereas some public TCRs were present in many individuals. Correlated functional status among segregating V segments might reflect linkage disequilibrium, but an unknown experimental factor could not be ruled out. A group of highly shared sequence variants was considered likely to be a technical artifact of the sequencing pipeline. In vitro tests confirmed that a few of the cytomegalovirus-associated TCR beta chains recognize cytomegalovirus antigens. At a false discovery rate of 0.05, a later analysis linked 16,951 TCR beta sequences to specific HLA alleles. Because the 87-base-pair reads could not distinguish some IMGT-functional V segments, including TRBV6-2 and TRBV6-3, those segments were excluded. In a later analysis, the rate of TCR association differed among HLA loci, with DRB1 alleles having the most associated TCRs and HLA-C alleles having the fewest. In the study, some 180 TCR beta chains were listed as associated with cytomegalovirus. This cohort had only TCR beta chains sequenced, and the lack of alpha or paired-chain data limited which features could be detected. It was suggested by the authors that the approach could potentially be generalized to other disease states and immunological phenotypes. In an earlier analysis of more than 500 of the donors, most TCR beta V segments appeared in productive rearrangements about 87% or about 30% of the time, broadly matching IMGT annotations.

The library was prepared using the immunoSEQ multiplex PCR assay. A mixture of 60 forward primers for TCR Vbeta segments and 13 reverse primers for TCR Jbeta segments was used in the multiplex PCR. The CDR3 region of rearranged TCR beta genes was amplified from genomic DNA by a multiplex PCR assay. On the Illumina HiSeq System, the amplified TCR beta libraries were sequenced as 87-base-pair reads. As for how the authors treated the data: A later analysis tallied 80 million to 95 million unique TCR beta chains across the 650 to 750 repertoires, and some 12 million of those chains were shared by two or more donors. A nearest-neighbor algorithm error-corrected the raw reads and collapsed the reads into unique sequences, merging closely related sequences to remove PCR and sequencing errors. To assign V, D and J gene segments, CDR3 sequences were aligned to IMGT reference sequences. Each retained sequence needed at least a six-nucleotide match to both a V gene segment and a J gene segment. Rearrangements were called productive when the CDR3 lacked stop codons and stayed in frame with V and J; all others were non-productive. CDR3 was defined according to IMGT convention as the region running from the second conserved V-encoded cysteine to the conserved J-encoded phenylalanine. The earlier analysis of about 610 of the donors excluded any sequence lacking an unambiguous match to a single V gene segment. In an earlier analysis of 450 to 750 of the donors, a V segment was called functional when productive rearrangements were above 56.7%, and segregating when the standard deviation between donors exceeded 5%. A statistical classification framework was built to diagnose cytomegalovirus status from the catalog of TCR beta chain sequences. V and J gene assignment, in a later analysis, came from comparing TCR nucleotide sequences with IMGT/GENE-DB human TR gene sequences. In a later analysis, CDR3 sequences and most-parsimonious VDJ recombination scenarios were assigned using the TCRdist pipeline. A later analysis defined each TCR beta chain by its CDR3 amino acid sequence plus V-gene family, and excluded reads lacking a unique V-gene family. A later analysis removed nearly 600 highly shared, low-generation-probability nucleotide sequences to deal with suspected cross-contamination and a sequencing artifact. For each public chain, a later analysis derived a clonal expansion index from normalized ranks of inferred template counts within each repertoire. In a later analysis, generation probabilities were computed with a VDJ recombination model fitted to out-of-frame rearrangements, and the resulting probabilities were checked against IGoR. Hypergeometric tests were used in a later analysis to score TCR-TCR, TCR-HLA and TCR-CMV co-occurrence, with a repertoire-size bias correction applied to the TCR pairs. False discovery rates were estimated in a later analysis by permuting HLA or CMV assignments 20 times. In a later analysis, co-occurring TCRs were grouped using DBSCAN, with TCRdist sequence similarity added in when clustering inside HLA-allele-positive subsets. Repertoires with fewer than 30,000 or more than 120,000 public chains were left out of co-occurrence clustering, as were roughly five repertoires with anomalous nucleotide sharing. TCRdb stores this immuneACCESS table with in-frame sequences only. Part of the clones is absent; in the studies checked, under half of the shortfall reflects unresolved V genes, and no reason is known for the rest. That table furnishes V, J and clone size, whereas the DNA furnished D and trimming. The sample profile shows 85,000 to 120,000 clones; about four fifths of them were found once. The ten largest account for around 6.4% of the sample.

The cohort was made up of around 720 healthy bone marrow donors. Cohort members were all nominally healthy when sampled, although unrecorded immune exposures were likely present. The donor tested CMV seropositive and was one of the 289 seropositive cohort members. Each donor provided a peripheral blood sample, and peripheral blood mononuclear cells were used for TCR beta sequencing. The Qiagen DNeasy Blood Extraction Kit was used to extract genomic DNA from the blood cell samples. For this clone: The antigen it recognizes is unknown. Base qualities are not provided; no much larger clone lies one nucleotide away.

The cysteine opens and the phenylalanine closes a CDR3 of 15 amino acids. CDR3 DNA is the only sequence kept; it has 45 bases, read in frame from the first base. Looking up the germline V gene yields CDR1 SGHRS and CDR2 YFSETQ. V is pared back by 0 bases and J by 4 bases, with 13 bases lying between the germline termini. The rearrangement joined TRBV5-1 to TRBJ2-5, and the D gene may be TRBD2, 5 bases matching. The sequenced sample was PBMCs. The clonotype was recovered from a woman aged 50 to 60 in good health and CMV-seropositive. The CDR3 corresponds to CASSLVSGDGETQYF. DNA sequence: TGCGCCAGCAGCTTGGTTTCCGGGGATGGAGAGACCCAGTACTTC.